This TCR beta chain was retrieved from a study of shared clonotypes between healthy human individuals. Study-level findings and limits: Naive subsets generally had larger estimated richness than memory subsets. Sorted-subset sequencing, rarefaction showed, was incomplete despite large depth.

This table comes from immunoSEQ multiplex PCR, and its TCRdb copy is limited to in-frame clones, with some not included. Here the sample spans about 2 million clones, about 95% being singletons. V was pared by 0 bases and J by 1 base, with 13 bases of the junction left unmatched. The germline CDR1 and CDR2 sequences are SGHVS and FNYEAQ. This CDR3 contains 19 residues. CD45RO-negative CD8 cells positively selected for CCR7 made up the naive population, which excluded terminally differentiated effector memory CD45RA+ cells. A word on this clone: Its cognate antigen is unknown.

The source of this sequence is a man aged 18 to 30 in good health. Sequencing input: naive CD8+ T cells sorted from blood. The rearrangement uses TRBV7-6 and TRBJ2-5; 8 bases are shared with TRBD2. CDR3 DNA: TGTGCCAGCAGCTTAGCCCTCCCAGCGGGAGTGGGGATCCAAGAGACCCAGTACTTC. The encoded protein is CASSLALPAGVGIQETQYF. Full variable domain (remainder filled in from reference TRBV7-6 and TRBJ2-5): GAGVSQSPRYKVTKRGQDVALRCDPISGHVSLYWYRQALGQGPEFLTYFNYEAQQDKSGLPNDRFSAERPEGSISTLTIQRTEQRDSAMYRCASSLALPAGVGIQETQYFGPGTRLLVL.